The T cell receptor beta chain under discussion was sequenced for a study of blood T cell repertoires in COVID-19. The repertoire was sequenced with immunoSEQ multiplex PCR; TCRdb's copy has only in-frame clones and lacks some. The sample has some 110,000 clones, approximately 86% seen once. Sequencing was carried out using peripheral blood. The clonotype was recovered from a human donor in a cohort sampled during active COVID-19.

CDR3 in DNA: TGTGCCAGCAGTTATACGCGGGTTAGGGCAGATACGCAGTATTTT. It encodes CASSYTRVRADTQYF. This sequence joins TRBV6-5 and TRBJ2-3; D is possibly TRBD2 (5 bases). This CDR3 contains 15 residues. Germline V gene data show CDR1 as MNHEY and CDR2 as SVGAGI. The V and J ends lost 3 bases and 4 bases respectively, with 14 bases between them.